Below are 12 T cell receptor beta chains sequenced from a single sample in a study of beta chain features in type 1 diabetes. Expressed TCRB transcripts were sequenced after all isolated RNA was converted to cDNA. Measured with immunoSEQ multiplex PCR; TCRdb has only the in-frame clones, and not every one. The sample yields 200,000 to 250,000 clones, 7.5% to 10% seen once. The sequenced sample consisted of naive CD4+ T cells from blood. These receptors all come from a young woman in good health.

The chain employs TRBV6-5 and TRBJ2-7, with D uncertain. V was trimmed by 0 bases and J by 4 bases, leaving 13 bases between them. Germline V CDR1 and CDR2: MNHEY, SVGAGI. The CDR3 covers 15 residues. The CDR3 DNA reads TGTGCCAGCAGTTACTCGGGTCTCAGGAATTACGAGCAGTACTTC. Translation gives CASSYSGLRNYEQYF.

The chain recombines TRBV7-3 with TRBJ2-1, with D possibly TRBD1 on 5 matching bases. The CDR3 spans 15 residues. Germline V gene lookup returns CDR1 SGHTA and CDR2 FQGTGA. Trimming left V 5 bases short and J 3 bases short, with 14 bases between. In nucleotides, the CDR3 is TGTGCCAGCAGCCACGGAGACAGAGACTACAATGAGCAGTTCTTC. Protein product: CASSHGDRDYNEQFF.

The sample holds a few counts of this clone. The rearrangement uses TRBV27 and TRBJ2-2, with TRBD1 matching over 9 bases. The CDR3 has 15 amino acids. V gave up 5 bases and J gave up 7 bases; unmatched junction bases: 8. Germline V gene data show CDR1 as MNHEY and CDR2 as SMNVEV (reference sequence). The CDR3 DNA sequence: TGTGCCAGCAGTCCACAGGGGGCCTTGGGCGGGGAGCTGTTTTTT. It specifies CASSPQGALGGELFF.

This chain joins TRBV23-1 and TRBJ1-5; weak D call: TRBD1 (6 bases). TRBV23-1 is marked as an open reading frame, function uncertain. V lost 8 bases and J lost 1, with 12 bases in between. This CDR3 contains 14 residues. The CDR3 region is CASSYRESNQPQHF. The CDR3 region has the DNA TGCGCCAGCTCCTACAGGGAAAGCAATCAGCCCCAGCATTTT.

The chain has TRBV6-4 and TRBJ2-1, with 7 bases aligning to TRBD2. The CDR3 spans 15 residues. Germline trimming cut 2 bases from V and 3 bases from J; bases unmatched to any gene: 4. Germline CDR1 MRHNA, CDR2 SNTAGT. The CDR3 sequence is CASSDEASGYNEQFF. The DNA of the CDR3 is TGTGCCAGCAGTGACGAGGCTAGCGGCTACAATGAGCAGTTCTTC.

CDR3 nucleotide sequence: TGTGCCCTCGACAGAAGCTCTGGAAACACCATATATTTT. Amino acids: CALDRSSGNTIYF. V is TRBV30 and J is TRBJ1-3, with a tentative D call TRBD1 (5 bases). The germline V gene has CDR1 GTSNPN and CDR2 SVGIG (reference sequence). Deletions cut 8 bases from V and 0 bases from J, with 11 bases between. The CDR3 consists of 13 residues.

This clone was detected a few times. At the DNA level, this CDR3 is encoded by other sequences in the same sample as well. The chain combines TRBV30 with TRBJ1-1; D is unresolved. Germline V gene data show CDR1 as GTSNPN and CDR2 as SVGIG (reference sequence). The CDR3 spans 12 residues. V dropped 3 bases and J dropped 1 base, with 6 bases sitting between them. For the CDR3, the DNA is TGTGCCTGGAGCTCGGGGAACACTGAAGCTTTCTTT. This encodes CAWSSGNTEAFF.

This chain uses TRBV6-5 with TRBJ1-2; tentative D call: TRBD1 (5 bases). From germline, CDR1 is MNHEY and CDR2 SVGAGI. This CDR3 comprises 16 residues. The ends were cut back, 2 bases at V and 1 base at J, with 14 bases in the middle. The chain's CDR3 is CASSYRGAKNNYGYTF. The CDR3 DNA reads TGTGCCAGCAGTTACCGCGGGGCGAAAAATAACTATGGCTACACCTTC.

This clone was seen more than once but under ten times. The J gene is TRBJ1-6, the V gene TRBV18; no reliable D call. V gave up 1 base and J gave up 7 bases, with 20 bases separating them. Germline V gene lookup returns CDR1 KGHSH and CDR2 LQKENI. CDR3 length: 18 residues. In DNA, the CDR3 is TGTGCCAGCTCACCACAGCGACAAAACCGGGATTTAAATTCACCCCTCCACTTT. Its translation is CASSPQRQNRDLNSPLHF. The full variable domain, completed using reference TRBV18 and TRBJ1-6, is NAGVMQNPRHLVRRRGQEARLRCSPMKGHSHVYWYRQLPEEGLKFMVYLQKENIIDESGMPKERFSAEFPKEGPSILRIQQVVRGDSAAYFCASSPQRQNRDLNSPLHFGNGTRLTVT.

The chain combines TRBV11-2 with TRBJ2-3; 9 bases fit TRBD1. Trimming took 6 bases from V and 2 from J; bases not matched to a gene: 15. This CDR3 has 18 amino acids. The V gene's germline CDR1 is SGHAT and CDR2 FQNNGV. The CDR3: CASRSWKPGQGSTDTQYF. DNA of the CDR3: TGTGCCAGCAGGTCTTGGAAACCGGGACAGGGATCCACAGATACGCAGTATTTT.

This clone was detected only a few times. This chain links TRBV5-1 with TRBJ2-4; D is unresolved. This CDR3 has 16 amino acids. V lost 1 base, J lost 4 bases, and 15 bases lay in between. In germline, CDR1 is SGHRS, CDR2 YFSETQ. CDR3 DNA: TGCGCCAGCAGCTTGTATATCGGCGGCGATAAAAACATTCAGTACTTC. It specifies CASSLYIGGDKNIQYF.

The chain's CDR3 is CAWSRASPGEAFF. The CDR3 region has the DNA TGTGCCTGGAGTAGGGCCAGTCCGGGGGAAGCTTTCTTT. V is TRBV30 and J is TRBJ1-1, with no clear D. Per the germline V gene, CDR1 is GTSNPN and CDR2 is SVGIG (reference sequence). V lost 2 bases to trimming and J lost 8 bases, with 15 bases between them. The CDR3 sequence is 13 residues long.